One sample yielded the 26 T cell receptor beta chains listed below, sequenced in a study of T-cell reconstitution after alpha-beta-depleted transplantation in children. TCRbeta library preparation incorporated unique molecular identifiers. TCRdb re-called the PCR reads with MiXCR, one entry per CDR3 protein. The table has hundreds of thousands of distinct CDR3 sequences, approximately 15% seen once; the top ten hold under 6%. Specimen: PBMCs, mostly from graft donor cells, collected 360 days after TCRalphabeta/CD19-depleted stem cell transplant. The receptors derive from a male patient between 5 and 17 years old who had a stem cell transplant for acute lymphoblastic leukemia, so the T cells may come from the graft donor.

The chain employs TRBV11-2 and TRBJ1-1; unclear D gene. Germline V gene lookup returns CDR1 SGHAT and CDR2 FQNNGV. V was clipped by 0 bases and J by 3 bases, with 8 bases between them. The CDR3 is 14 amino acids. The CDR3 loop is CASSLEVGHTEAFF. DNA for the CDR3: TGTGCCAGCAGCTTAGAGGTTGGACACACTGAAGCTTTCTTT.

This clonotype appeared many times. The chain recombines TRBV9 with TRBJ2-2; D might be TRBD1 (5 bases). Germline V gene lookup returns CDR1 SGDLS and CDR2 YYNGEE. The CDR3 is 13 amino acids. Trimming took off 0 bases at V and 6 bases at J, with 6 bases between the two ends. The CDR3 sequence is CASSVARAGELFF. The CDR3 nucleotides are TGTGCCAGCAGCGTAGCCAGGGCCGGGGAGCTGTTTTTT.

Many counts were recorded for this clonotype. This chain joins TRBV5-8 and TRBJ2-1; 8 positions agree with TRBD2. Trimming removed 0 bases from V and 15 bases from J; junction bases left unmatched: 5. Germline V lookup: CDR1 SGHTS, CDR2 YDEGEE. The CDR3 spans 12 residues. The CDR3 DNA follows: TGTGCCAGCAGCTTGGAAGCGGGAGAAGCGTTCTTC. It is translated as CASSLEAGEAFF.

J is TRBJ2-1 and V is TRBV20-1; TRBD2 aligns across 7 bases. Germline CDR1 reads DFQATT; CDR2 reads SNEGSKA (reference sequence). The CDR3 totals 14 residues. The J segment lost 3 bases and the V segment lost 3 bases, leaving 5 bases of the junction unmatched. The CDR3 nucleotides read TGCAGTGCTAGGAGCGGGACTAACTACAATGAGCAGTTCTTC. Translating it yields CSARSGTNYNEQFF.

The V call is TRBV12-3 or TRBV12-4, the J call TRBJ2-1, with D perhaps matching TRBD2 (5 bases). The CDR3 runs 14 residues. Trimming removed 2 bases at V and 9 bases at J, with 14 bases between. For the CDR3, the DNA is TGTGCCAGCAGTTTAAGCGGTTCTAGAGCTGAGCAGTTCTTC. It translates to CASSLSGSRAEQFF.

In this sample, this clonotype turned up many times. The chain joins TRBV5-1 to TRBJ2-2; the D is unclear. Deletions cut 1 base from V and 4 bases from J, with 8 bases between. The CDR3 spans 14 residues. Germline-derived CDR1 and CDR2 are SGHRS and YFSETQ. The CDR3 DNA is TGCGCCAGCAGCTTGAAGGCAACCACCGGGGAGCTGTTTTTT. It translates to CASSLKATTGELFF.

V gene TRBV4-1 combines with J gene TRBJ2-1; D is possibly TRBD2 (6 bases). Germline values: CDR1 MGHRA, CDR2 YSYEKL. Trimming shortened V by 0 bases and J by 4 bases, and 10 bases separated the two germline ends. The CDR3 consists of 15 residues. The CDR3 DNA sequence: TGCGCCAGCAGCCAAGAAGAGCGGGTGTACAATGAGCAGTTCTTC. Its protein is CASSQEERVYNEQFF.

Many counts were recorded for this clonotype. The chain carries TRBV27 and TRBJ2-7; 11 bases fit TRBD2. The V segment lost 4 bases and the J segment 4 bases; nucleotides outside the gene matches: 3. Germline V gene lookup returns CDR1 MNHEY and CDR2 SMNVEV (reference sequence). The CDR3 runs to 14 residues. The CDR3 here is CASSSLAGVYEQYF. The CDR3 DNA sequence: TGTGCCAGCAGTTCACTAGCGGGAGTTTACGAGCAGTACTTC.

CDR3 sequence (DNA): TGCGCCAGCAGCCCGACGACAGGGGTCGTCGAGACCCAGTACTTC. It encodes CASSPTTGVVETQYF. The rearrangement links TRBV5-1 to TRBJ2-5, with TRBD1 identical over 8 bases. Germline V gene sequence: CDR1 SGHRS, CDR2 YFSETQ. V dropped 4 bases and J dropped 5; count of bases not matched to a gene: 10. The CDR3 sequence is 15 residues long.

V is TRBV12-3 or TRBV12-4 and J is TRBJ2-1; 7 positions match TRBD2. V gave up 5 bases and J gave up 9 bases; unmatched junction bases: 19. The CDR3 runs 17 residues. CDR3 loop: CASSHPREGGSGIEQFF. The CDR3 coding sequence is TGTGCCAGCAGTCACCCTAGGGAGGGCGGGAGCGGAATTGAGCAGTTCTTC.

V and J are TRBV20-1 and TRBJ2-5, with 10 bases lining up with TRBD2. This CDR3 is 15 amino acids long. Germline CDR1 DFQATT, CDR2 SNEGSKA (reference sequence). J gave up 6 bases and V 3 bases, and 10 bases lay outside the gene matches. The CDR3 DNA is TGCAGTGCTAGCAGGAGCGGGAGGGCCGGAAAGACCCAGTACTTC. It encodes CSASRSGRAGKTQYF.

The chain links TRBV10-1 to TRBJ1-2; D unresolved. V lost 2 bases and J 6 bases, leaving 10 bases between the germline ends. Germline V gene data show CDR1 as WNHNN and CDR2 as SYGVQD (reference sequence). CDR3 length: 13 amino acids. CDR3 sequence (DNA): TGCGCCAGCAGTGAGGTCAGGAGCCATGGCTACACCTTC. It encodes CASSEVRSHGYTF.

CDR3 protein: CASSAGFRGEKLFF. Written as DNA, the CDR3 is TGTGCCAGCAGTGCAGGCTTTAGGGGTGAAAAACTGTTTTTT. The V gene is TRBV25-1, the J gene TRBJ1-4; TRBD1 is a possible D gene (5 bases). Trimming pared 4 bases from V and 7 bases from J, leaving 13 bases between. Germline lookup yields CDR1 MGHDK and CDR2 SYGVNS. There are 14 residues in the CDR3.

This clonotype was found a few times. Written as DNA, the CDR3 is TGTGCCAGCAGTTTCTTCCCCCCAGCGGCCTACGAGCAGTACTTC. This codes for CASSFFPPAAYEQYF. This chain links TRBV27 with TRBJ2-7, with D perhaps matching TRBD2 (5 bases). The CDR3 extends over 15 amino acids. Germline-derived CDR1 and CDR2 are MNHEY and SMNVEV (reference sequence). Deletions cut 3 bases from V and 2 bases from J, with 14 bases between.

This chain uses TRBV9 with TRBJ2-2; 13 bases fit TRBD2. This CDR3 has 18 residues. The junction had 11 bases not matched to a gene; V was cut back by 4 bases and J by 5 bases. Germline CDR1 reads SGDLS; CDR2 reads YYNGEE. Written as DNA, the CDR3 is TGTGCCAGCAGCCCCTTCGGACTAGCGGGAGATTATACCGGGGAGCTGTTTTTT. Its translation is CASSPFGLAGDYTGELFF.

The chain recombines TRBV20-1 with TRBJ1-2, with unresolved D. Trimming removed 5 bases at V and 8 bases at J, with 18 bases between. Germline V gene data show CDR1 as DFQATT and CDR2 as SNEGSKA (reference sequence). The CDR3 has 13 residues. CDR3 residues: CSALAFSSLGYTF. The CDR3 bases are TGCAGTGCTTTGGCGTTCTCTTCCCTAGGCTACACCTTC.

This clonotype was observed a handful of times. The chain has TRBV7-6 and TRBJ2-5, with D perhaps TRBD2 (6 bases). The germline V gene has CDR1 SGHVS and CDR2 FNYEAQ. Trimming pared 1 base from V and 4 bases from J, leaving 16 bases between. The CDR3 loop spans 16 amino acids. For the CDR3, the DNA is TGTGCCAGCAGCTTAGGTTGGGTAGCGGCCCGAGAGACCCAGTACTTC. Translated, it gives CASSLGWVAARETQYF.

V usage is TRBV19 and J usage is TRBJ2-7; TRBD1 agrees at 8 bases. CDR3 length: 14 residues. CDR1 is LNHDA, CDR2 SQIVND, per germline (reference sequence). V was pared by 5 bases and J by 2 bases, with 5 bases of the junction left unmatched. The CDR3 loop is CASSRQGRTYEQYF. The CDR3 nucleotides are TGTGCCAGTAGTCGACAGGGGCGAACCTACGAGCAGTACTTC.

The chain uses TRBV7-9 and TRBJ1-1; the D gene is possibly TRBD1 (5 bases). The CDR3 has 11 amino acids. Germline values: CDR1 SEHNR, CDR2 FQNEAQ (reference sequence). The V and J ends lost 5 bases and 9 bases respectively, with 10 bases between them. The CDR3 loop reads CASSLGEKAFF. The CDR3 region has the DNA TGTGCCAGCAGCCTGGGGGAGAAAGCTTTCTTT.

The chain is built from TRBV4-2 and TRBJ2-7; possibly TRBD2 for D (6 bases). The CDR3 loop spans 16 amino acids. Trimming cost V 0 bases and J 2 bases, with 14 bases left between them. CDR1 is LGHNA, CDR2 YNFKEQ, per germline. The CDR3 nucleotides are TGTGCCAGCAGCCAAGAGGAGGGAGGCGGGGCCTACGAGCAGTACTTC. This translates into CASSQEEGGGAYEQYF.

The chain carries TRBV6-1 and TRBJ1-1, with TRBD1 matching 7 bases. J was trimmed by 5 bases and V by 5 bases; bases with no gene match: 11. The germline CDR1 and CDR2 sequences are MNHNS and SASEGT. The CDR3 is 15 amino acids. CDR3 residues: CASSQDRNLRTEAFF. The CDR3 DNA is TGTGCCAGCAGTCAGGACAGGAACCTACGGACTGAAGCTTTCTTT.

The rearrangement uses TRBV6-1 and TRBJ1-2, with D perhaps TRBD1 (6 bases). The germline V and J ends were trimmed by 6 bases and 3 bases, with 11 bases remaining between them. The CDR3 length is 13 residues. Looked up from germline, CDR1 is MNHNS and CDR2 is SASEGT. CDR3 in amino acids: CASRTDSYYGYTF. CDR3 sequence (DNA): TGTGCCAGCAGGACGGACAGTTACTATGGCTACACCTTC.

This CDR3 is CSVVAEQGRVVSEAFF. In nucleotides, the CDR3 is TGCAGCGTTGTGGCTGAACAGGGGAGGGTAGTCTCTGAAGCTTTCTTT. The V and J genes are TRBV29-1 and TRBJ1-1, with 7 bases lining up with TRBD1. The CDR3 is 16 residues long. Germline V gene lookup returns CDR1 SQVTM and CDR2 ANQGSEA. Trimming at V came to 4 bases and at J to 6 bases, leaving 17 bases not matched to a gene.

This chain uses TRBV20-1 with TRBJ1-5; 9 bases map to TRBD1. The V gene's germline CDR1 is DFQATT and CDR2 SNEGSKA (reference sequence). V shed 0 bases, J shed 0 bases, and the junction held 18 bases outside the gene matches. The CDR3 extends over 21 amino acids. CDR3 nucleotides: TGCAGTGCTAGAGATTTTGATACGGGACAGGGAAGCCTCTATAGCAATCAGCCCCAGCATTTT. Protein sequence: CSARDFDTGQGSLYSNQPQHF.

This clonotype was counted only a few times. This CDR3 reads CSAGQGNMNTEAFF. The DNA for the CDR3 is TGCAGCGCCGGACAGGGGAACATGAACACTGAAGCTTTCTTT. The chain recombines TRBV29-1 with TRBJ1-1, with 9 bases that match TRBD1. Germline lookup yields CDR1 SQVTM and CDR2 ANQGSEA. The V and J ends lost 7 bases and 0 bases, in that order; junction bases with no gene match: 6. CDR3 length: 14 amino acids.

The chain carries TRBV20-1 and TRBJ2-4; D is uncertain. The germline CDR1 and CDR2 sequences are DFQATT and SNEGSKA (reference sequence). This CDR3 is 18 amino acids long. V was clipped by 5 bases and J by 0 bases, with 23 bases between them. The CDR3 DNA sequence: TGCAGTGCTTCGCGCGGACCGCTCTCATCCCTAGCCAAAAACATTCAGTACTTC. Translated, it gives CSASRGPLSSLAKNIQYF.